Below, one T cell receptor (beta chain) is given with its context. Its antigen remains unknown. The PCR used 60 Vbeta and 13 Jbeta primers. Under the authors' procedure: There were about 88 million unique TCR beta chains by a later count, and around 10 million of them were shared. Data came from immunoSEQ multiplex PCR; TCRdb stores just in-frame clones and leaves some out. For V, J and clone size, that table is used; D and trimming come from the DNA. The sample lists around 110,000 clones; around 72% were seen once. The source of the sample is a study of cytomegalovirus exposure and HLA in healthy donors. Study context: Earlier results showed roughly 120 million unique TCR beta sequences derived from about 179 million T cells. Study outcomes and limitations: Researchers reported in a later analysis that common viral pathogens appeared linked to several top clusters. The HLA-A and HLA-B alleles of most subjects were reportedly predicted accurately from TCR beta sequences.

Germline V gene data show CDR1 as MNHEY and CDR2 as SMNVEV (reference sequence). The CDR3 loop spans 15 amino acids. V gave up 0 bases and J gave up 4 bases; unmatched junction bases: 2. The clonotype was recovered from a woman aged 40-49 years in good health and CMV-seropositive. The sample was PBMCs. This chain links TRBV27 with TRBJ1-1; 10 positions match TRBD1. CDR3 region: CASSLSGQGITEAFF. The CDR3, as DNA: TGTGCCAGCAGTTTATCGGGACAGGGGATCACTGAAGCTTTCTTT.